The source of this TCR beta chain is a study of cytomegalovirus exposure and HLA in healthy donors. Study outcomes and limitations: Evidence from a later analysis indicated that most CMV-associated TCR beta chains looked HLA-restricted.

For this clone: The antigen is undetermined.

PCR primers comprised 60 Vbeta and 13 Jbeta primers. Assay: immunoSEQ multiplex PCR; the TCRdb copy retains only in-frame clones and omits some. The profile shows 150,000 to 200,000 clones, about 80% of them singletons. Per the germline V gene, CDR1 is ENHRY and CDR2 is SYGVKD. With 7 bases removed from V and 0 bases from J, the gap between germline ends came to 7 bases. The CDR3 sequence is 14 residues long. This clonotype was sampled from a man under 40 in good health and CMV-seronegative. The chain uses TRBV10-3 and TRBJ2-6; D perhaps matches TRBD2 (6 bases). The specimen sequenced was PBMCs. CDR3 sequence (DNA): TGTGCCATCACGGGGGACTCTGGGGCCAACGTCCTGACTTTC. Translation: CAITGDSGANVLTF.